This T cell receptor beta chain is drawn from a study of shared clonotypes between healthy human individuals. Study-wide points: Naive CD4 clonotypes overlapped across several donors at 4.5% to 5.5%. Sequencing depth was predicted to influence how clonotypes are shared among donors.

All the donors were Caucasian adults who lived in Nashville, Tennessee. For every subset, genomic DNA was evenly distributed across several immunoSEQ plates. Clones were read by immunoSEQ multiplex PCR, and TCRdb kept only the in-frame ones, dropping some. The sample contains fewer than 3 million clones, under 95% of which appear only once. The germline CDR1 and CDR2 sequences are DFQATT and SNEGSKA (reference sequence). The germline V and J ends were trimmed by 3 bases and 7 bases, with 9 bases remaining between them. This CDR3 has 11 amino acids. Remarks on this clone: Antigen unknown.

This chain connects TRBV20-1 to TRBJ1-2, with D uncertain. This TCR came from a man aged 18 to 29 in good health. Some clones in this sample may be carry-over from other donors' samples. The material sequenced was naive CD4+ T cells from PBMCs. The subset denotes: CD45RA+ positively selected. DNA for the CDR3: TGCAGTGCTAGGGAAGGGTCTGGCTACACCTTC. Translating it yields CSAREGSGYTF.